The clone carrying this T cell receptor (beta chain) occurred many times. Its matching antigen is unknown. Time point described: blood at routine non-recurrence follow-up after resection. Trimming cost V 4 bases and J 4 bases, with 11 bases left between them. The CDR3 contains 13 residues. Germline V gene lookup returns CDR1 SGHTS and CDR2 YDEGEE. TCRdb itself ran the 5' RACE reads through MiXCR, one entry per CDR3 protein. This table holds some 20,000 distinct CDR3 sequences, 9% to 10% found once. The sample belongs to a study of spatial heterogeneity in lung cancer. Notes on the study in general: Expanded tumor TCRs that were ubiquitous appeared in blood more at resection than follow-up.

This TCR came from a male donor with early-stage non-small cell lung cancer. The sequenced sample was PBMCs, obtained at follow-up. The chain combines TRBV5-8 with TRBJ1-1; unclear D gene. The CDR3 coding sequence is TGTGCCAGCAGCCCAGAGCCCGCCACTGAAGCTTTCTTT. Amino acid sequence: CASSPEPATEAFF.